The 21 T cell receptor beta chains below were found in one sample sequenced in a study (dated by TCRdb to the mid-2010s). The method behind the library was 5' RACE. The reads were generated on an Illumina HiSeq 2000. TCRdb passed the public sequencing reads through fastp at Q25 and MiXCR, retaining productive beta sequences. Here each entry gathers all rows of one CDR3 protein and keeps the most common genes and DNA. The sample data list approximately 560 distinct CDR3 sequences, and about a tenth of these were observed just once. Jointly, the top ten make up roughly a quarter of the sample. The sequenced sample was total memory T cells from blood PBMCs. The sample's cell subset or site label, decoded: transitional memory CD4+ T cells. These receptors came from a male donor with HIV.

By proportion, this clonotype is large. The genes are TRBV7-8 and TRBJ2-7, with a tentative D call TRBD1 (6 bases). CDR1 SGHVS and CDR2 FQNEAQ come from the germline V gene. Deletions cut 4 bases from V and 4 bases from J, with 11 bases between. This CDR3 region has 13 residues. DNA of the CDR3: TGTGCCAGCAGCTCCGGGACACTTTACGAGCAGTACTTC. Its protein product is CASSSGTLYEQYF.

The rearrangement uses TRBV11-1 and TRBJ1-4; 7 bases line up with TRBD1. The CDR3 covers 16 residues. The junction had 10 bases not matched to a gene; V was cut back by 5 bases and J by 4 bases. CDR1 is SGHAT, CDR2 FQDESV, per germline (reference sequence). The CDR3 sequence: CASSERPGQSNEKLFF. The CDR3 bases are TGTGCCAGCAGCGAACGACCGGGACAGAGTAATGAAAAACTGTTTTTT. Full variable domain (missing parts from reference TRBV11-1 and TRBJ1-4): EAEVAQSPRYKITEKSQAVAFWCDPISGHATLYWYRQILGQGPELLVQFQDESVVDDSQLPKDRFSAERLKGVDSTLKIQPAELGDSAMYLCASSERPGQSNEKLFFGSGTQLSVL.

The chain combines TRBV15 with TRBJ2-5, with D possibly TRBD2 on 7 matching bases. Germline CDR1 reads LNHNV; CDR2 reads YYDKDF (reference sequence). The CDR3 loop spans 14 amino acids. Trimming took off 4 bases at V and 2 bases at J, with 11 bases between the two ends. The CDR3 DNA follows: TGTGCCACCAGCATAGGGGGGGCTCAAGAGACCCAGTACTTC. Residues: CATSIGGAQETQYF.

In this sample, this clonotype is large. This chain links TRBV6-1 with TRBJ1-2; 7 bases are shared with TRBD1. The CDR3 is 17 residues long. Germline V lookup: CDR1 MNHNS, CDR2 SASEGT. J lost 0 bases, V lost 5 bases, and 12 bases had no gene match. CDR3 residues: CASSRTGTAPANYGYTF. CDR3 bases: TGTGCCAGCAGTCGCACCGGGACAGCCCCGGCTAACTATGGCTACACCTTC.

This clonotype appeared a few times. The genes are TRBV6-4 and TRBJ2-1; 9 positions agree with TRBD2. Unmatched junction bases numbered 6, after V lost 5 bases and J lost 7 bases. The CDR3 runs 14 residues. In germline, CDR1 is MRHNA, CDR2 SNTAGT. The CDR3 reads CASSTSGLANEQFF. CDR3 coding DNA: TGTGCCAGCAGTACTAGCGGGTTAGCAAATGAGCAGTTCTTC.

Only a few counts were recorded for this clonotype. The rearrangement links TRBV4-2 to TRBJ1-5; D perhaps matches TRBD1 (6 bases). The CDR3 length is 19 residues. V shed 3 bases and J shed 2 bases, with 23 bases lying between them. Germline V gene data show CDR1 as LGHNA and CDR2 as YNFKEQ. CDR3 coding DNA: TGTGCCAGCAGCCACGTATCTTTTCGGGGGGCTAGTGGCAATCAGCCCCAGCATTTT. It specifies CASSHVSFRGASGNQPQHF.

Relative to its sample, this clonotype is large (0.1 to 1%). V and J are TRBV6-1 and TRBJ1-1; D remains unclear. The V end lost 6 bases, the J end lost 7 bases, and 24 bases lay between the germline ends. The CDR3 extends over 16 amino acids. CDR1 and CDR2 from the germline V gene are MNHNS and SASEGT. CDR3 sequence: CASRVGAGSFPLEAFF. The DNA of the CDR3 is TGTGCCAGCAGAGTTGGCGCGGGCTCCTTCCCACTTGAAGCTTTCTTT.

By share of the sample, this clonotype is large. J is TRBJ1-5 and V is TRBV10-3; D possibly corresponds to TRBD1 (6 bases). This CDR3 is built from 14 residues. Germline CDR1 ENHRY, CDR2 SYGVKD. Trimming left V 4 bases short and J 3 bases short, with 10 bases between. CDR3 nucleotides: TGTGCCATCAGTGCTTCAGGGGCCAATCAGCCCCAGCATTTT. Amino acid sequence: CAISASGANQPQHF.

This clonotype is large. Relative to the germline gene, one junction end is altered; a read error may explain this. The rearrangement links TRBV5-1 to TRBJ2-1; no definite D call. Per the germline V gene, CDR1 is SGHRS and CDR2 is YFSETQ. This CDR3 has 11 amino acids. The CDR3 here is CASSSSNEQFF. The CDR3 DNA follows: TGCGCCAGCAGCTCCTCCAATGAGCAGTTCTTC. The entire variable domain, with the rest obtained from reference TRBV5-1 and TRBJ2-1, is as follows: KAGVTQTPRYLIKTRGQQVTLSCSPISGHRSVSWYQQTPGQGLQFLFEYFSETQRNKGNFPGRFSGRQFSNSRSEMNVSTLELGDSALYLCASSSSNEQFFGPGTRLTVL.

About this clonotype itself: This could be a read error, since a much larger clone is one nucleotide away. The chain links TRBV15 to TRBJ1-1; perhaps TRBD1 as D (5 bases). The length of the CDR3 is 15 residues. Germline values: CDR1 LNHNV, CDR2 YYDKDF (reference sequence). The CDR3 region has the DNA TGTACCACCAGCAGAGGAAGGGGCGCAGCCACTGAAGCTTTCTTT. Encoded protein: CTTSRGRGAATEAFF.

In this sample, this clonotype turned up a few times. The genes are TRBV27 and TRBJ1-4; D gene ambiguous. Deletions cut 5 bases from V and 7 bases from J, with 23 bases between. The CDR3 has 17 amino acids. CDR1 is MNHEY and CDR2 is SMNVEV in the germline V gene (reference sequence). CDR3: CASSRRLGPNIAEKLFF. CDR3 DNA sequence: TGTGCCAGCAGTCGCCGACTAGGGCCCAACATCGCTGAAAAACTGTTTTTT.

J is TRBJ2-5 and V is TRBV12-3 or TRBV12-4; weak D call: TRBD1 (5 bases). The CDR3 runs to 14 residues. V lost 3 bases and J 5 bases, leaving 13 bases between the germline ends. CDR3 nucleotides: TGTGCCAGCAGTTTCGGTGGGGCCCGGGAGACCCAGTACTTC. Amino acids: CASSFGGARETQYF.

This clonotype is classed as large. The CDR3 protein is CATSRDVNTEAFF. CDR3 nucleotide sequence: TGTGCCACCAGCAGAGACGTGAACACTGAAGCTTTCTTT. This chain joins TRBV15 and TRBJ1-1; D is uncertain. Trimming pared 0 bases from V and 0 bases from J, leaving 2 bases between. The CDR3 extends over 13 amino acids. Germline values: CDR1 LNHNV, CDR2 YYDKDF (reference sequence).

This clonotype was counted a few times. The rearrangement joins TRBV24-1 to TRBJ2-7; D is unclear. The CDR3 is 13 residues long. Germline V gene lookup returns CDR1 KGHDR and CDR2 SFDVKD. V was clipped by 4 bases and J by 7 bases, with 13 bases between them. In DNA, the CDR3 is TGTGCCACCAGTGACAAGCACTTGAGGGAGCAGTACTTC. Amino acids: CATSDKHLREQYF.

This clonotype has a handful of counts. The CDR3 DNA reads as TGCAGTGCCCCGGGCAGTAATGAAAAACTGTTTTTT. Its protein is CSAPGSNEKLFF. The gene calls are TRBV20-1 and TRBJ1-4, with no clear D. This CDR3 has 12 amino acids. Germline CDR1 DFQATT, CDR2 SNEGSKA (reference sequence). The ends were cut back, 6 bases at V and 4 bases at J, with 9 bases in the middle.

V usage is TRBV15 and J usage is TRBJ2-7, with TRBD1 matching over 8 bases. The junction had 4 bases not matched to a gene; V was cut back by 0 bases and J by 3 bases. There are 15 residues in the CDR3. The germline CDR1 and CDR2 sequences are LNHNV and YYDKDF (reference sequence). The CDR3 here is CATSRDLTGGYEQYF. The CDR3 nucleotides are TGTGCCACCAGCAGAGATCTTACAGGGGGCTACGAGCAGTACTTC.

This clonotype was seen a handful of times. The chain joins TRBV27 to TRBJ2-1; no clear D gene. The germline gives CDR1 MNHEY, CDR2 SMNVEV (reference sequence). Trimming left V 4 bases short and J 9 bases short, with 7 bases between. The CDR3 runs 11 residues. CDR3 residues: CASSSTTEQFF. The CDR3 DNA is TGTGCCAGCAGTTCGACAACTGAGCAGTTCTTC.

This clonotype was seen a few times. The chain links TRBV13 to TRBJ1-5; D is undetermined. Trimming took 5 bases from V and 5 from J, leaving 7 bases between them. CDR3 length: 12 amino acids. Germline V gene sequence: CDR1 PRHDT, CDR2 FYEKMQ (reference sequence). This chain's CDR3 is CASSDLYQPQHF. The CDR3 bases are TGTGCCAGCAGCGATTTATATCAGCCCCAGCATTTT.

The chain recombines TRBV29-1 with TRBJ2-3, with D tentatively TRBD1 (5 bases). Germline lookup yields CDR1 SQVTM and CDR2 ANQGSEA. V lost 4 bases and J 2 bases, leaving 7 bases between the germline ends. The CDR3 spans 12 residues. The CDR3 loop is CSVGQTTDTQYF. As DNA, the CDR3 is TGCAGCGTTGGACAGACCACAGATACGCAGTATTTT.

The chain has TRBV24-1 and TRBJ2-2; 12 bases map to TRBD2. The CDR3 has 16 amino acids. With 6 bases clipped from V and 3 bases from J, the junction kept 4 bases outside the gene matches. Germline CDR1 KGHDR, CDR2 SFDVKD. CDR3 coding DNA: TGTGCCACCAGTCGGACTAGCGGGACCGACACCGGGGAGCTGTTTTTT. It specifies CATSRTSGTDTGELFF.

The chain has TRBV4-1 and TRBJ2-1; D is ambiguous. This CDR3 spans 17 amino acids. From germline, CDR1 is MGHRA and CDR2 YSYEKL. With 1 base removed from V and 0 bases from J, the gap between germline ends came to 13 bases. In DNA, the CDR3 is TGCGCCAGCAGCCAAGTGGTGACGAGTAGCTCCTACAATGAGCAGTTCTTC. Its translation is CASSQVVTSSSYNEQFF.